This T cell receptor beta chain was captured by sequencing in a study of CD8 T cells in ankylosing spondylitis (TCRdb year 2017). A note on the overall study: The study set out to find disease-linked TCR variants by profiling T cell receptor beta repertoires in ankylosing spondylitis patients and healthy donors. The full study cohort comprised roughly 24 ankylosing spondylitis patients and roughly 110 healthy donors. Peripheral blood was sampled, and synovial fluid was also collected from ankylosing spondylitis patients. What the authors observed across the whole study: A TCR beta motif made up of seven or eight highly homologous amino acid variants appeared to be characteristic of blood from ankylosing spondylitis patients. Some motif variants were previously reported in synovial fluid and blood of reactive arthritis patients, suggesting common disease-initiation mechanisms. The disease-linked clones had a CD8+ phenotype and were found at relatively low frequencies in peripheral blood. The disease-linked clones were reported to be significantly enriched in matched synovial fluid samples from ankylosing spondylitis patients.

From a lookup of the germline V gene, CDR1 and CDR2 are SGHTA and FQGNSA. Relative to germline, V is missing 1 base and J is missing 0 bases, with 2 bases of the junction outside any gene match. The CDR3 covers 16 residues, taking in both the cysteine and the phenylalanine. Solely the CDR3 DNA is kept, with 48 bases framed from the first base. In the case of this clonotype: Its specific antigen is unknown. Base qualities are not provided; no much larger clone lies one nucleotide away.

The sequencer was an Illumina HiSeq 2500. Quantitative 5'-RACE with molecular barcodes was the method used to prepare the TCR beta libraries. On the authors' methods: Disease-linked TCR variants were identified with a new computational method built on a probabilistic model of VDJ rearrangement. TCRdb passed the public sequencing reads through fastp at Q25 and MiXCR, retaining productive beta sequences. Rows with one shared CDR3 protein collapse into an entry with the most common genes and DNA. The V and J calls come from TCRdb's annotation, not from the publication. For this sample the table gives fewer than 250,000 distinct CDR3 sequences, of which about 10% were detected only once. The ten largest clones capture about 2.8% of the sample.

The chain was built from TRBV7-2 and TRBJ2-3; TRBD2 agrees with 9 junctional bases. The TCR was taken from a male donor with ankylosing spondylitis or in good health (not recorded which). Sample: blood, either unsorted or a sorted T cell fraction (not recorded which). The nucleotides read TGTGCCAGCAGCTTAGGCGCGGGAGGGAGCACAGATACGCAGTATTTT. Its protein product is CASSLGAGGSTDTQYF. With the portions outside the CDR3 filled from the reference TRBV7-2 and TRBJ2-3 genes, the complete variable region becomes GAGVSQSPSNKVTEKGKDVELRCDPISGHTALYWYRQSLGQGLEFLIYFQGNSAPDKSGLPSDRFSAERTGGSVSTLTIQRTQQEDSAVYLCASSLGAGGSTDTQYFGPGTRLTVL.